One sample yielded the 29 T cell receptor beta chains listed below, sequenced in a study of T cell responses to AZD1222 COVID-19 vaccine. The table came from immunoSEQ multiplex PCR; TCRdb's copy has only in-frame clones and leaves some out. The repertoire holds approximately 70,000 clones, about nine tenths seen once, with 24% in the top ten. The specimen comprised peripheral blood, sampled on day 0 of AZD1222 vaccination. These receptors were taken from an adult in good health.

The chain has TRBV6-1 and TRBJ1-6; 8 nucleotides align to TRBD1. The V gene's germline CDR1 is MNHNS and CDR2 SASEGT. This CDR3 spans 16 amino acids. With V trimmed by 3 bases and J by 7 bases, 8 bases remained unmatched. CDR3 loop: CASSDRGPSPNSPLHF. CDR3 sequence (DNA): TGTGCCAGCAGTGACAGGGGGCCCTCACCGAATTCACCCCTCCACTTT.

The rearrangement links TRBV7-6 to TRBJ2-1, with D possibly matching TRBD2 (7 bases). The CDR3 runs 15 residues. The V end lost 2 bases, the J end lost 6 bases, and 14 bases lay between the germline ends. Germline assignment: CDR1 SGHVS and CDR2 FNYEAQ. This CDR3 is CASSLRGGLLNEQFF. For the CDR3, the DNA is TGTGCCAGCAGCTTAAGGGGGGGCTTACTCAATGAGCAGTTCTTC. The variable domain in full, completed from reference TRBV7-6 and TRBJ2-1, reads GAGVSQSPRYKVTKRGQDVALRCDPISGHVSLYWYRQALGQGPEFLTYFNYEAQQDKSGLPNDRFSAERPEGSISTLTIQRTEQRDSAMYRCASSLRGGLLNEQFFGPGTRLTVL.

The chain couples TRBV7-2 to TRBJ1-2; TRBD1 is a possible D gene (6 bases). Germline CDR1 SGHTA, CDR2 FQGNSA. This CDR3 spans 14 amino acids. Trimming cost V 5 bases and J 7 bases, with 17 bases left between them. The DNA for the CDR3 is TGTGCCAGCAGCCCCAAAGGGGGTTCGAGTGGCTACACCTTC. Translated: CASSPKGGSSGYTF. Supplemented by reference TRBV7-2 and TRBJ1-2, the full variable domain reads GAGVSQSPSNKVTEKGKDVELRCDPISGHTALYWYRQSLGQGLEFLIYFQGNSAPDKSGLPSDRFSAERTGGSVSTLTIQRTQQEDSAVYLCASSPKGGSSGYTFGSGTRLTVV.

The chain uses TRBV6-5 and TRBJ2-3; TRBD2 matches at 7 bases. This CDR3 is 12 amino acids long. From germline, CDR1 is MNHEY and CDR2 SVGAGI. After removal of 6 bases from V and 8 bases from J, the junction contained 5 bases not matched to a gene. The CDR3 nucleotides read TGTGCCAGCAGGGGACTAAGAAGTACGCAGTATTTT. Translation gives CASRGLRSTQYF.

The rearrangement uses TRBV30 and TRBJ2-3, with TRBD1 matching 9 bases. This CDR3 region has 14 residues. CDR1 and CDR2 (germline): GTSNPN, SVGIG (reference sequence). V lost 3 bases, J lost 3 bases, and 4 bases stayed unmatched. The CDR3 sequence: CAWSGDRVTDTQYF. CDR3 nucleotides: TGTGCCTGGAGCGGGGACAGGGTTACAGATACGCAGTATTTT. The whole variable domain, remainder taken from reference TRBV30 and TRBJ2-3, is SQTIHQWPATLVQPVGSPLSLECTVEGTSNPNLYWYRQAAGRGLQLLFYSVGIGQISSEVPQNLSASRPQDRQFILSSKKLLLSDSGFYLCAWSGDRVTDTQYFGPGTRLTVL.

This clone appeared a single time. The chain joins TRBV7-3 to TRBJ1-1, with 11 nucleotides matching TRBD1. Germline CDR1 is SGHTA and CDR2 is FQGTGA. V gave up 4 bases and J gave up 5 bases; unmatched junction bases: 12. The CDR3 is 17 residues long. CDR3 region: CASSYRGQGAIETEAFF. The CDR3 DNA sequence: TGTGCCAGCAGCTATAGAGGACAGGGGGCGATTGAAACTGAAGCTTTCTTT.

The chain joins TRBV29-1 to TRBJ1-2; D unresolved. The germline CDR1 and CDR2 sequences are SQVTM and ANQGSEA. Between the trimmed V and J ends, which lost 4 bases and 3 bases, there was a span of 9 bases. The CDR3 is made up of 12 amino acids. CDR3 DNA sequence: TGCAGCGTTGGGGCCTCTTACTATGGCTACACCTTC. It encodes CSVGASYYGYTF.

This clone has just one count. The chain joins TRBV15 to TRBJ2-1, with 8 nucleotides matching TRBD2. This CDR3 contains 15 residues. Trimming at V came to 3 bases and at J to 5 bases, leaving 6 bases not matched to a gene. The germline CDR1 and CDR2 sequences are LNHNV and YYDKDF (reference sequence). DNA for the CDR3: TGTGCCACCAGCAGCAGAGGCGGGGGGAACAATGAGCAGTTCTTC. This sequence encodes CATSSRGGGNNEQFF.

V gene TRBV3-1 (or the pseudogene TRBV3-2) combines with J gene TRBJ1-5; unclear D gene. CDR1 is LGHDT and CDR2 is YNNKEL in the germline V gene (reference sequence). V was clipped by 3 bases and J by 3 bases, with 6 bases between them. The CDR3 sequence is 13 residues long. This CDR3 reads CASSHSFNQPQHF. The DNA for the CDR3 is TGTGCCAGCAGCCACAGTTTCAATCAGCCCCAGCATTTT.

CDR3 protein: CASSQDRGGPNEQYF. CDR3 bases: TGTGCCAGCAGCCAAGATCGGGGGGGCCCCAACGAGCAGTACTTC. The gene calls are TRBV3-1 (or the pseudogene TRBV3-2) and TRBJ2-7, with 8 bases lining up with TRBD2. After removal of 0 bases from V and 5 bases from J, the junction contained 6 bases not matched to a gene. Germline V gives CDR1 LGHDT, CDR2 YNNKEL (reference sequence). The CDR3 length is 15 residues.

The CDR3 DNA reads TGTGCCAGCAGCTCTCGGGACAGCTACGAGCAGTACTTC. Protein product: CASSSRDSYEQYF. The chain recombines TRBV21-1 with TRBJ2-7; no check of the table's D call, TRBD1, against the DNA was made. TRBV21-1 constitutes a pseudogene. CDR3 size: 13 residues.

The CDR3 DNA is TGCAGCGTTGAAAGGGCCGGTGGGACACTCCAACTAGGAGCTTTCTTT. This sequence encodes CSVERAGGTLQLGAFF. The chain combines TRBV29-1 with TRBJ1-1, with a possible D match to TRBD1 (6 bases). From germline, CDR1 is SQVTM and CDR2 ANQGSEA. Trimming took off 2 bases at V and 10 bases at J, with 26 bases between the two ends. The CDR3 has 16 residues.

This clone was counted a single time. The chain employs TRBV19 and TRBJ1-2; 7 nucleotides match TRBD1. The CDR3 contains 13 residues. The germline gives CDR1 LNHDA, CDR2 SQIVND (reference sequence). V was clipped by 7 bases and J by 5 bases; unmatched bases: 7. The DNA for the CDR3 is TGTGCCAGTACCAGGGGGAGAGAGTATGGCTACACCTTC. The encoded protein is CASTRGREYGYTF.

The chain is built from TRBV11-2 and TRBJ2-5, with D possibly called TRBD1 or TRBD2 (5 bases each). The V end was cut by 5 bases, the J end by 9 bases, with 25 bases between. The length of the CDR3 is 16 residues. CDR1 and CDR2 from the germline V gene are SGHAT and FQNNGV. CDR3 nucleotide sequence: TGTGCCAGCAGCGGGGCCGGGACGGCCATCATCCGGGCCCAGTACTTC. Its protein is CASSGAGTAIIRAQYF.

The chain uses TRBV5-1 and TRBJ2-7; D is unresolved. Trimming shortened V by 0 bases and J by 3 bases, and 10 bases separated the two germline ends. CDR1 and CDR2 from the germline V gene are SGHRS and YFSETQ. The CDR3 is 14 amino acids. CDR3 coding DNA: TGCGCCAGCAGCTTGGGCAGTTACAACTACGAGCAGTACTTC. Its translation: CASSLGSYNYEQYF.

This clone was picked up one time. The junction and the germline gene differ at one end; a read error may be behind it. CDR3 amino acids: CASSLLQGNLNF. CDR3 DNA sequence: TGTGCCAGCAGCCTACTACAGGGTAATTTGAACTTC. J is TRBJ2-7 and V is TRBV5-6; tentatively, D is TRBD1 (6 bases). The CDR3 totals 12 residues. Germline V lookup: CDR1 SGHDT, CDR2 YYEEEE.

The V call is TRBV30, the J call TRBJ2-4; TRBD2 agrees at 9 bases. CDR1 and CDR2 from the germline V gene are GTSNPN and SVGIG (reference sequence). V lost 1 base, J lost 7 bases, and 8 bases stayed unmatched. There are 15 residues in the CDR3. The CDR3 DNA is TGTGCCTGGAGTGCCCCAGCGGGGGGCACGAACATTCAGTACTTC. It yields the protein CAWSAPAGGTNIQYF.

The CDR3 here is CASSHREGNQPQHF. CDR3 nucleotide sequence: TGCGCCAGCAGCCACAGGGAAGGCAATCAGCCCCAGCATTTT. The gene calls are TRBV4-3 and TRBJ1-5; D is possibly TRBD1 (5 bases). The CDR3 contains 14 residues. CDR1 LGHNA and CDR2 YSLEER come from the germline V gene. Trimming cost V 3 bases and J 2 bases, with 8 bases left between them.

The genes are TRBV7-2 and TRBJ1-1; the match to TRBD1 covers 11 bases. Germline V gives CDR1 SGHTA, CDR2 FQGNSA. CDR3 size: 16 residues. J lost 6 bases, V lost 4 bases, and 10 bases had no gene match. CDR3 DNA: TGTGCCAGCAGCTCAAGGACAGGGGGCGCAGGAGCTGAAGCTTTCTTT. The encoded protein is CASSSRTGGAGAEAFF.

V and J are TRBV30 and TRBJ1-1; tentatively, D is TRBD1 (5 bases). Trimming cost V 3 bases and J 10 bases, with 12 bases left between them. CDR1 is GTSNPN, CDR2 SVGIG, per germline (reference sequence). CDR3 length: 11 residues. For the CDR3, the DNA is TGTGCCTGGAGGGGAACAGGAGCAGCTTTCTTT. Protein: CAWRGTGAAFF.

The genes are TRBV10-1 and TRBJ2-7; 8 bases are shared with TRBD1. With V trimmed by 5 bases and J by 5 bases, 11 bases remained unmatched. This CDR3 has 15 amino acids. Germline loops: CDR1 WNHNN, CDR2 SYGVQD (reference sequence). CDR3 DNA: TGCGCCAGCAGTCCCGGGACAGGAAGGCTTCACGAGCAGTACTTC. Translating it yields CASSPGTGRLHEQYF.

V is TRBV10-2 and J is TRBJ1-6; D is unresolved. The CDR3 totals 14 residues. The V gene lost 2 bases and the J gene lost 9 bases, with 11 bases spanning the gap. The germline V gene encodes CDR1 WSHSY and CDR2 SAAADI. CDR3 sequence: CASSEVLPISPLHF. DNA for the CDR3: TGCGCCAGCAGTGAGGTTCTCCCTATTTCACCCCTCCACTTT.

The chain couples TRBV29-1 to TRBJ1-6; D perhaps matches TRBD1 (6 bases). The CDR3 covers 13 residues. Germline loops: CDR1 SQVTM, CDR2 ANQGSEA. The V and J ends lost 5 bases and 2 bases respectively, with 7 bases between them. CDR3: CSVQGTYNSPLHF. The DNA for the CDR3 is TGCAGCGTTCAGGGGACCTATAATTCACCCCTCCACTTT.

This sequence joins TRBV29-1 and TRBJ1-1; D might be TRBD1 (6 bases). The CDR3 loop spans 11 amino acids. V dropped 3 bases and J dropped 10 bases, with 12 bases sitting between them. Germline V lookup: CDR1 SQVTM, CDR2 ANQGSEA. The CDR3 loop reads CSVDQGFRAFF. The CDR3 nucleotides read TGCAGCGTTGACCAGGGGTTTCGAGCTTTCTTT.

The chain combines TRBV7-2 with TRBJ1-5, with 10 nucleotides matching TRBD1. This CDR3 region has 15 residues. Unmatched junction bases numbered 2, after V lost 2 bases and J lost 4 bases. Looked up from germline, CDR1 is SGHTA and CDR2 is FQGNSA. This CDR3 is CASSLWTGGNQPQHF. For the CDR3, the DNA is TGTGCCAGCAGCTTATGGACAGGGGGGAATCAGCCCCAGCATTTT.

The J gene is TRBJ1-6, the V gene TRBV28; D is unclear. Trimming removed 3 bases at V and 7 bases at J, with 10 bases between. CDR1 and CDR2 (germline): MDHEN, SYDVKM. This CDR3 comprises 14 residues. The CDR3 region is CASSFGQENSPLHF. CDR3 nucleotides: TGTGCCAGCAGTTTCGGCCAGGAGAATTCACCCCTCCACTTT.

The chain links TRBV10-3 to TRBJ1-1, with D uncertain. Germline V CDR1 and CDR2: ENHRY, SYGVKD. V was cut by 6 bases and J by 5 bases, with 10 bases left in between. The CDR3 sequence is 12 residues long. The CDR3 region is CAISQHRTEAFF. Written as DNA, the CDR3 is TGTGCCATCAGCCAACATCGGACTGAAGCTTTCTTT.

This clone was detected only a few times. The CDR3 DNA is TGTGCCAGCAGCCATCGTGGGCCTCCATACAATGAGCAGTTCTTC. Translated: CASSHRGPPYNEQFF. The V gene is TRBV5-4, the J gene TRBJ2-1; unclear D gene. Germline lookup yields CDR1 SGHNT and CDR2 YYREEE (reference sequence). V was shortened by 4 bases and J by 4 bases, with 15 bases between the two germline ends. This CDR3 has 15 amino acids.

The chain combines TRBV4-2 with TRBJ2-5, with D uncertain. The germline V and J ends were trimmed by 0 bases and 7 bases, with 12 bases remaining between them. This CDR3 is 14 amino acids long. Germline V gene sequence: CDR1 LGHNA, CDR2 YNFKEQ. The CDR3 reads CASSQERTLGTQYF. In DNA form, the CDR3 reads TGTGCCAGCAGCCAAGAAAGAACCCTCGGGACCCAGTACTTC.